The 17 T cell receptor beta chains listed next were all sequenced from one sample in a study of blood T cell repertoires in COVID-19. Profiling relied on immunoSEQ multiplex PCR, and the TCRdb table lists in-frame clones only, not all of them. The sample comprises tens of thousands of clones, approximately 78% of which are singletons, and 0.95% to 1.5% rests with the top ten. The specimen sequenced was peripheral blood. The receptors derive from a woman aged 80 or over with acute or convalescent COVID-19.

This clone was counted a single time. The chain combines TRBV27 with TRBJ1-1; 8 bases are shared with TRBD1. The CDR3 is 16 residues long. Trimming cost V 0 bases and J 0 bases; bases outside gene matches: 3. Germline V gives CDR1 MNHEY, CDR2 SMNVEV (reference sequence). The CDR3 DNA is TGTGCCAGCAGTTTATCGGGGACAGGAATGAACACTGAAGCTTTCTTT. Translation gives CASSLSGTGMNTEAFF.

The chain links TRBV18 to TRBJ2-3, with TRBD2 matching 8 bases. J was trimmed by 1 base and V by 3 bases; bases with no gene match: 6. Germline CDR1 and CDR2: KGHSH and LQKENI. The CDR3 runs 16 residues. The CDR3 coding sequence is TGTGCCAGCTCACCCCGAAGGCGGGGGGGCACAGATACGCAGTATTTT. Protein product: CASSPRRRGGTDTQYF.

V is TRBV28 and J is TRBJ2-7; no firm D call. Trimming shortened V by 2 bases and J by 3 bases, and 8 bases separated the two germline ends. The CDR3 is made up of 13 amino acids. CDR1 MDHEN and CDR2 SYDVKM come from the germline V gene. The CDR3 region is CASSLGRYYEQYF. In DNA form, the CDR3 reads TGTGCCAGCAGTTTAGGCAGGTACTACGAGCAGTACTTC. Variable domain in full (rest from reference TRBV28 and TRBJ2-7): DVKVTQSSRYLVKRTGEKVFLECVQDMDHENMFWYRQDPGLGLRLIYFSYDVKMKEKGDIPEGYSVSREKKERFSLILESASTNQTSMYLCASSLGRYYEQYFGPGTRLTVT.

The chain recombines TRBV5-4 with TRBJ2-2; TRBD2 agrees at 11 bases. Unmatched junction bases numbered 5, after V lost 0 bases and J lost 7 bases. The CDR3 has 16 amino acids. Germline lookup yields CDR1 SGHNT and CDR2 YYREEE (reference sequence). DNA for the CDR3: TGTGCCAGCAGCTTGGCCGGGACTAGCGGCCGCGGGGAGCTGTTTTTT. The encoded protein is CASSLAGTSGRGELFF.

V usage is TRBV24-1 and J usage is TRBJ2-1; TRBD2 matches at 12 bases. The germline gives CDR1 KGHDR, CDR2 SFDVKD. There are 14 residues in the CDR3. The J segment lost 6 bases and the V segment lost 9 bases, leaving 5 bases of the junction unmatched. For the CDR3, the DNA is TGTGCCACCGCTAGCGGGAGGGTGGGCAATGAGCAGTTCTTC. Translating gives CATASGRVGNEQFF.

The rearrangement uses TRBV27 and TRBJ2-7, with a possible D match to TRBD2 (5 bases). The V end lost 5 bases, the J end lost 1 base, and 9 bases lay between the germline ends. This CDR3 spans 13 amino acids. Germline V CDR1 and CDR2: MNHEY, SMNVEV (reference sequence). The CDR3 reads CASSPPGSYEQYF. The CDR3 coding sequence is TGTGCCAGCAGTCCTCCGGGGTCCTACGAGCAGTACTTC.

CDR3 DNA sequence: TGTGCCAGCAGCTTCGGAGCAACTAATGAAAAACTGTTTTTT. Translated, it gives CASSFGATNEKLFF. The chain uses TRBV5-6 and TRBJ1-4; D unclear. The CDR3 spans 14 residues. Germline CDR1 reads SGHDT; CDR2 reads YYEEEE. The germline V and J ends were trimmed by 2 bases and 0 bases, with 5 bases remaining between them.

The V call is TRBV6-6, the J call TRBJ2-7, with TRBD2 matching over 10 bases. Germline CDR1 MNHNY, CDR2 SVGAGI (reference sequence). The CDR3 spans 13 residues. V lost 10 bases and J lost 3; bases outside the gene matches: 6. The CDR3 DNA follows: TGTGCCACCGGGGCTAGCGGGAGCTACGAGCAGTACTTC. It codes for CATGASGSYEQYF.

This chain uses TRBV6-1 with TRBJ1-2; D may be TRBD1 (5 bases). This CDR3 region has 16 residues. Germline CDR1 MNHNS, CDR2 SASEGT. The germline V and J ends were trimmed by 3 bases and 4 bases, with 18 bases remaining between them. CDR3 nucleotide sequence: TGTGCCAGCAGTGACCTGTGGGGCAGTAAAGCCTATGGCTACACCTTC. Encoded protein: CASSDLWGSKAYGYTF.

The V call is TRBV27, the J call TRBJ1-6, with 11 bases that match TRBD1. This CDR3 spans 15 amino acids. CDR1 MNHEY and CDR2 SMNVEV come from the germline V gene (reference sequence). V lost 5 bases, J lost 7 bases, and 4 bases stayed unmatched. CDR3: CASSRGTGGNSPLHF. The CDR3 region has the DNA TGTGCCAGCAGTAGGGGGACAGGGGGGAATTCACCCCTCCACTTT.

This clone was counted a few times. The chain uses TRBV7-2 and TRBJ1-2; TRBD1 matches 7 bases. The V and J ends lost 5 bases and 2 bases, in that order; junction bases with no gene match: 17. There are 18 residues in the CDR3. The V gene's germline CDR1 is SGHTA and CDR2 FQGNSA. CDR3 in amino acids: CASSAELRDSRYNYGYTF. In DNA, the CDR3 is TGTGCCAGCAGCGCAGAACTCCGGGACAGCCGATACAACTATGGCTACACCTTC.

This clone occurred once. This chain links TRBV10-3 with TRBJ2-1; TRBD1 might be the D (6 bases). The CDR3 runs 14 residues. Germline CDR1 and CDR2: ENHRY and SYGVKD. V was trimmed by 8 bases and J by 0 bases, leaving 11 bases between them. CDR3 bases: TGTGCCATCGGCGAGACAGGCTCCTACAATGAGCAGTTCTTC. Encoded protein: CAIGETGSYNEQFF.

The chain recombines TRBV7-9 with TRBJ2-2; tentatively, D is TRBD2 (6 bases). The CDR3 length is 15 residues. With 6 bases removed from V and 3 bases from J, the gap between germline ends came to 14 bases. The germline V gene has CDR1 SEHNR and CDR2 FQNEAQ (reference sequence). CDR3 DNA sequence: TGTGCCAGCAGTCCGGCGGGGATCTACACCGGGGAGCTGTTTTTT. Amino acids: CASSPAGIYTGELFF.

This clone was detected a few times. This sequence joins TRBV6-2 or TRBV6-3 and TRBJ2-2, with TRBD2 identical over 7 bases. CDR1 is MNHEY and CDR2 is SVGEGT in the germline V gene. Unmatched junction bases numbered 8, after V lost 2 bases and J lost 2 bases. This CDR3 is 17 amino acids long. The CDR3 DNA reads as TGTGCCAGCAGTTACCTTCTCGGCGGGGGTAACACCGGGGAGCTGTTTTTT. It is translated as CASSYLLGGGNTGELFF.

The J gene is TRBJ1-2, the V gene TRBV6-1; D unresolved. Germline V gives CDR1 MNHNS, CDR2 SASEGT. V gave up 2 bases and J gave up 3 bases, with 7 bases separating them. The CDR3 has 13 residues. The CDR3 DNA sequence: TGTGCCAGCAGTGAACGGAGATACTATGGCTACACCTTC. It translates to CASSERRYYGYTF.

This chain connects TRBV5-4 to TRBJ2-2, with 7 positions matching TRBD1. V was pared by 4 bases and J by 7 bases, with 7 bases of the junction left unmatched. Germline V CDR1 and CDR2: SGHNT, YYREEE (reference sequence). The CDR3 has 14 amino acids. The CDR3 DNA reads TGTGCCAGCAGCCTAGACAGGGACCACGGGGAGCTGTTTTTT. Translated, it gives CASSLDRDHGELFF.

The chain employs TRBV5-1 and TRBJ2-2, with unresolved D. The CDR3 totals 14 residues. CDR1 is SGHRS, CDR2 YFSETQ, per germline. V shed 2 bases and J shed 1 base, with 6 bases lying between them. The CDR3 spells CASSLPGNTGELFF. CDR3 nucleotide sequence: TGCGCCAGCAGCTTACCAGGGAACACCGGGGAGCTGTTTTTT.